The sequence of this T cell receptor beta chain was determined in a study of blood T cell repertoires in COVID-19. V lost 1 base and J lost 4; bases outside the gene matches: 7. The CDR3 covers 17 residues. Germline loops: CDR1 SGHRS, CDR2 YFSETQ. Here immunoSEQ multiplex PCR was the method, and the copy in TCRdb shows in-frame clones only, minus some. Among about 130,000 clones, about four fifths were seen once, and the ten largest hold over 15%. The sequence derives from a man in his thirties or forties who had recovered from COVID-19. The chain uses TRBV5-1 and TRBJ2-2; 10 nucleotides agree with TRBD2. The specimen was PBMCs or T cells enriched from blood (not recorded which). The CDR3 spells CASSLLVASGSTGELFF. The CDR3 DNA sequence: TGCGCCAGCAGCTTGTTGGTGGCTAGCGGGAGCACCGGGGAGCTGTTTTTT.